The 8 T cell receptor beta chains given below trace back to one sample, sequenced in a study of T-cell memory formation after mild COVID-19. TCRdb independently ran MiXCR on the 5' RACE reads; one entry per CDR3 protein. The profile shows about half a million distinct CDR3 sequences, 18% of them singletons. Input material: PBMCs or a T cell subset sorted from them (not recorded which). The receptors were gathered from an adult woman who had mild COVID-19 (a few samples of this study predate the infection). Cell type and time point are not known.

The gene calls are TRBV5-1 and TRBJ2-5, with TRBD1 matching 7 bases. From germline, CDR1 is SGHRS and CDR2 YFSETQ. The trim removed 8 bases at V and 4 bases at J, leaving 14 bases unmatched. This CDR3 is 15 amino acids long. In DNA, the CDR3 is TGCGCCAGTGCCTTACAAGGGGGCCTAGGAGAGACCCAGTACTTC. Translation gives CASALQGGLGETQYF.

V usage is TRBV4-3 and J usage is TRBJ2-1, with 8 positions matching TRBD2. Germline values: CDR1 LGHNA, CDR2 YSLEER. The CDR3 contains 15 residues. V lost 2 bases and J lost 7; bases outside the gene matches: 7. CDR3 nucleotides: TGCGCCAGCAGCCAAACCGGGACTAGGAGGAATGAGCAGTTCTTC. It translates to CASSQTGTRRNEQFF.

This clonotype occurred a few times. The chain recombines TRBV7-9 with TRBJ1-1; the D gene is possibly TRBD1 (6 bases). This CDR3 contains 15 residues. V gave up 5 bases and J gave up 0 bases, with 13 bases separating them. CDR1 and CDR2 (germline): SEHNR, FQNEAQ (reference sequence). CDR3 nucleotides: TGTGCCAGCAGCCCCAGGGGCATACTGAACACTGAAGCTTTCTTT. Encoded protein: CASSPRGILNTEAFF.

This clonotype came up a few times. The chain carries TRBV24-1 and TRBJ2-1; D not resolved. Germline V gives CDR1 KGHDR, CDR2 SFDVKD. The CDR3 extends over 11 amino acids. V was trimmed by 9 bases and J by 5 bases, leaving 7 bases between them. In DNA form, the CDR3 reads TGTGCCACCCAGGATAACAATGAGCAGTTCTTC. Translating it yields CATQDNNEQFF.

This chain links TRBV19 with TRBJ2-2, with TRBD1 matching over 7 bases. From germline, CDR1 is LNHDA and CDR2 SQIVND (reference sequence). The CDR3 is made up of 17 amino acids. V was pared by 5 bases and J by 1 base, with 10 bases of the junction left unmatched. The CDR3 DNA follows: TGTGCCAGTAGTCCGATCATTGACAGGGTGAACACCGGGGAGCTGTTTTTT. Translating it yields CASSPIIDRVNTGELFF.

CDR3 region: CASSPEGTTYEQYF. CDR3 in DNA: TGTGCCAGCAGCCCCGAGGGCACCACCTACGAGCAGTACTTC. The chain recombines TRBV9 with TRBJ2-7; maybe TRBD2 (5 bases). V dropped 4 bases and J dropped 2 bases, with 13 bases sitting between them. From germline, CDR1 is SGDLS and CDR2 YYNGEE. The CDR3 is 14 residues long.

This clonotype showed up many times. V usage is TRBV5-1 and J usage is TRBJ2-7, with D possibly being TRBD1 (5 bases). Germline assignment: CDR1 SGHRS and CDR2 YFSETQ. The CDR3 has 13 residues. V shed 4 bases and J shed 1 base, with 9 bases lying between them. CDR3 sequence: CASSQTESYEQYF. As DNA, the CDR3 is TGCGCCAGCAGCCAGACAGAGTCCTACGAGCAGTACTTC.

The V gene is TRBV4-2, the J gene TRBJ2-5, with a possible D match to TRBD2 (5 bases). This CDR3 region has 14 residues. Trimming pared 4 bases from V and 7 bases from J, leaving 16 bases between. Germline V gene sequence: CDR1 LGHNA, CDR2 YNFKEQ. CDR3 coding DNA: TGTGCCAGCAGCCCCCGTCTCCAAGGAGGGACCCAGTACTTC. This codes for CASSPRLQGGTQYF.